This T cell receptor (beta chain) was profiled in a study of blood T cell repertoires in COVID-19. Participants' reported clinical history set cohort assignment. Method: immunoSEQ multiplex PCR; TCRdb's copy keeps in-frame clones and lacks some. The sample contains fewer than 200,000 clones, about 83% of which appear only once. The CDR3 is made up of 17 amino acids. The ends were cut back, 0 bases at V and 3 bases at J, with 12 bases in the middle. Germline CDR1 MRHNA, CDR2 SNTAGT. Sample: PBMCs or T cells enriched from blood (not recorded which). The receptor comes from a woman aged 30 to 39 who had been exposed to COVID-19. This rearrangement joins TRBV6-4 to TRBJ1-6; TRBD1 is a possible D gene (5 bases). In nucleotides, the CDR3 is TGTGCCAGCAGTGACTCGGCTGGGGCAGGCTATAATTCACCCCTCCACTTT. This encodes CASSDSAGAGYNSPLHF.